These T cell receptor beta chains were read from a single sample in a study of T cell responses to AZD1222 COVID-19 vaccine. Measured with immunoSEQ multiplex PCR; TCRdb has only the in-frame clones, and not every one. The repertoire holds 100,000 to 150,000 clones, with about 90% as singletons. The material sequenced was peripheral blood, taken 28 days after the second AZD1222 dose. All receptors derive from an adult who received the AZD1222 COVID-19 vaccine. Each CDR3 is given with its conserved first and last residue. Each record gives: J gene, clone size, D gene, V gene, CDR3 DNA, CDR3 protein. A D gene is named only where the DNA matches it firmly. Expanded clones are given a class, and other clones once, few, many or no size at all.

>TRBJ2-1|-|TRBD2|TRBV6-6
TGTGCCAGCAGTTACAGCGGGAGGCTAAACAATGAGCAGTTCTTC
CASSYSGRLNNEQFF
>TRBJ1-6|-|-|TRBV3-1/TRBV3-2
TGTGCCAGCAGCGGAGTCGGTCCCATTTCATACTCTAATTCACCCCTCCACTTT
CASSGVGPISYSNSPLHF
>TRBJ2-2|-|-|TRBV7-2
TGTGCCAGCAGCTTAGCGCGGGGCACGAACACCGGGGAGCTGTTTTTT
CASSLARGTNTGELFF
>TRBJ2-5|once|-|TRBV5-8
TGTGCCAGCAGCTGGGGTCGGGGGGCGCGGGAGACCCAGTACTTC
CASSWGRGARETQYF
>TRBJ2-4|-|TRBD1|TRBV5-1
TGCGCCAGCAGCTTGGACCGCCACGACAGGGCCATTCAGTACTTC
CASSLDRHDRAIQYF
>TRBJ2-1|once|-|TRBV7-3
TGTGCCAGCAGCTTAATAGGGGCGCGAAACAATGAGCAGTTCTTC
CASSLIGARNNEQFF
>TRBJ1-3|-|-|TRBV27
TGTGCCAGCAGTTATAACGGAAACTCTGGAAACACCATATATTTT
CASSYNGNSGNTIYF
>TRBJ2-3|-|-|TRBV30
TGTGCCTGGATGGACAGTAGCACAGATACGCAGTATTTT
CAWMDSSTDTQYF
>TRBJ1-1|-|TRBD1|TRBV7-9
TGTGCCAGCAGCCGCGGACAGGGGGCTTTAGTGAACACTGAAGCTTTCTTT
CASSRGQGALVNTEAFF
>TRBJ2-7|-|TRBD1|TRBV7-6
TGTGCCAGCAGCTTAGTCCAGGGACAGGGCTACGAGCAGTACTTC
CASSLVQGQGYEQYF
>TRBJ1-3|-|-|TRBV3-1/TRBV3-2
TGTGCCAGCAGCCAAGGGACCGAAGGAAACACCATATATTTT
CASSQGTEGNTIYF
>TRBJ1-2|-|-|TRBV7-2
TGTGCCAGCAGCTTAGGACAGCTTATCTATGGCTACACCTTC
CASSLGQLIYGYTF
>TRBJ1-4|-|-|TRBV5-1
TGCGCCAGCAGCTCCGACAGAAATAATGAAAAACTGTTTTTT
CASSSDRNNEKLFF
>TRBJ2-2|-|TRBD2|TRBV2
TGTGCCAGCAAGGGACTAGATTCCACCGGGGAGCTGTTTTTT
CASKGLDSTGELFF
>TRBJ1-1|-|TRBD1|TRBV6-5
TGTGCCAGCAGGCAGGGGGGTCTAAACACTGAAGCTTTCTTT
CASRQGGLNTEAFF
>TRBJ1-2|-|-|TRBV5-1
TGCGCCAGCAGCTTGGACAGATATGGCTACACCTTC
CASSLDRYGYTF
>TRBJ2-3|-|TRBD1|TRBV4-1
TGCGCCAGCAGCCAAGCCGGGACAGGCTATGGGACAGATACGCAGTATTTT
CASSQAGTGYGTDTQYF
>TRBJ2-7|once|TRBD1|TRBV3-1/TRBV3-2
TGTGCCAGCACCCAAAAGCCGGGACAGCTCTACGAGCAGTACTTC
CASTQKPGQLYEQYF
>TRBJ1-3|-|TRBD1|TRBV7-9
TGTGCCAGCAGCAGCCGACAGGGGAGGAACACCATATATTTT
CASSSRQGRNTIYF
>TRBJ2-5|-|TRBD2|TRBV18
TGTGCCAGCTCACCGCAAAGCGGGAGGGCCCTAGGGGAGACCCAGTACTTC
CASSPQSGRALGETQYF
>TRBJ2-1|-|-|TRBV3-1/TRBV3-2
TGTGCCAGCAGCCAATCCATGGGCTCCTACAATGAGCAGTTCTTC
CASSQSMGSYNEQFF
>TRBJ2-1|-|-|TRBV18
TGTGCCAGCTCACGCGGGACCTACAATGAGCAGTTCTTC
CASSRGTYNEQFF
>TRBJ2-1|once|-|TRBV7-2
TGTGCCAGCAGCTTAGGCCTTTATCGGGGGACCAGGAGGAATGAGCAGTTCTTC
CASSLGLYRGTRRNEQFF
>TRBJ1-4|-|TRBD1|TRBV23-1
TGCGCCAGCAGTCAAGACATCAGCACAGGGGCGCAATTGTGGACTAATGAAAAACTGTTTTTT
CASSQDISTGAQLWTNEKLFF
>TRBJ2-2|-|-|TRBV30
TGTGCCTGGAGTGTACAGGACACCGGGGAGCTGTTTTTT
CAWSVQDTGELFF
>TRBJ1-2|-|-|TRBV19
TGTGCCAGTAGTAACAGTGGGAGCTATGGCTACACCTTC
CASSNSGSYGYTF
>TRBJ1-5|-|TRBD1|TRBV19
TGTGCCAGTAGCCCGACAGGGGGAAGGTTTCAGCCCCAGCATTTT
CASSPTGGRFQPQHF
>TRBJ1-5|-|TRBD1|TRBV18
TGTGCCAGCTCACCACCGGGGGGGGCAGGGGGCATTCAGCCCCAGCATTTT
CASSPPGGAGGIQPQHF
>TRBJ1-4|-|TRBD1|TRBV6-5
TGTGCCAGCAGACCAGGACAGGGTGCCGAAAAACTGTTTTTT
CASRPGQGAEKLFF
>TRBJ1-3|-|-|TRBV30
TGTGCCTTTGGAGGACCCTCTGGAAACACCATATATTTT
CAFGGPSGNTIYF
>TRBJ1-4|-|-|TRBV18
TGTGCCAGCTCACCAATGGGGGATGAAAAACTGTTTTTT
CASSPMGDEKLFF
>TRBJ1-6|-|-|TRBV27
TGTGCCAGCAGGGGTGGCTATAATTCACCCCTCCACTTT
CASRGGYNSPLHF
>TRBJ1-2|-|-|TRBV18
TGTGCCAGCTCACCACCGTCCGACAGAAAACTCTATGGCTACACCTTC
CASSPPSDRKLYGYTF
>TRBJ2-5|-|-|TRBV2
TGTGCCACTTCCCGGAGGGAGGAGACCCAGTACTTC
CATSRREETQYF
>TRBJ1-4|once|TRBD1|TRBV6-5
TGTGCCAGCAGGATGGGACAGGGGGGTAATGAAAAACTGTTTTTT
CASRMGQGGNEKLFF
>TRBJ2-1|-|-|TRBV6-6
TGTGCCAGCTCTACCCGGGCCAGATACAATGAGCAGTTCTTC
CASSTRARYNEQFF
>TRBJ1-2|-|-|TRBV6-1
TGTGCCAGCAGGGAAGGTGCGAAATATGGCTACACCTTC
CASREGAKYGYTF
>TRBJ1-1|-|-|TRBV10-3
TGTGCCATCACTGACGGGGCTGGTTTGGGAGTTTCTGAAGCTTTCTTT
CAITDGAGLGVSEAFF
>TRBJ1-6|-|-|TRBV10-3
TGTGCCATCAGTGAGTCGGACAGTAATTCACCCCTCCACTTT
CAISESDSNSPLHF
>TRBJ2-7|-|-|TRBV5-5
TGTGCCAGCAGCTTGTTAGGGTTGGGGGGATCCTACGAGCAGTACTTC
CASSLLGLGGSYEQYF
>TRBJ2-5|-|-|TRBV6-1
TGTGCCAGCAGTGAAGCCCTCACACACGCGGGTCGGAGTGGCCAGTACTTC
CASSEALTHAGRSGQYF
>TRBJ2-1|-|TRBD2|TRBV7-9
TGTGCCAGCAGCTTAGCAACTAGCGAAGCCTACAATGAGCAGTTCTTC
CASSLATSEAYNEQFF
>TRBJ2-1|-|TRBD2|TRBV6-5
TGTGCCAGCGCCCTCCGGACTAGCGGTAATGAGCAGTTCTTC
CASALRTSGNEQFF
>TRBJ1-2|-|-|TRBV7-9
TGTGCCAGCAGCTTAGCGGCCGCTAACTATGGCTACACCTTC
CASSLAAANYGYTF